This entry lists 30 T cell receptor beta chains sequenced from one sample in a study of early T cells in non-severe SARS-CoV-2 infection. TCRdb processed the 5' RACE reads anew with MiXCR; each CDR3 protein has one entry. The sample records fewer than 90,000 distinct CDR3 sequences, 14% being singletons. Sequences were obtained from whole blood. All receptors derive from an adult who was a healthcare worker with PCR-confirmed SARS-CoV-2 infection or an uninfected control (not recorded which).

This clonotype turned up a few times. CDR3 nucleotides: TGTGCCAGCAGCTTAGGGGTAAACAGGGGTATCGACGAGCAGTACTTC. It codes for CASSLGVNRGIDEQYF. The genes are TRBV7-2 and TRBJ2-7; 7 nucleotides agree with TRBD1. The germline CDR1 and CDR2 sequences are SGHTA and FQGNSA. With V trimmed by 1 base and J by 5 bases, 11 bases remained unmatched. This CDR3 contains 16 residues.

The rearrangement uses TRBV4-1 and TRBJ1-1, with D perhaps TRBD1 (5 bases). Germline CDR1 reads MGHRA; CDR2 reads YSYEKL. Trimming took off 3 bases at V and 5 bases at J, with 16 bases between the two ends. The CDR3 length is 15 residues. CDR3 in DNA: TGCGCCAGCAGCCATACGACCGGGACGGCAACTGAAGCTTTCTTT. This translates into CASSHTTGTATEAFF.

This clonotype occurred a few times. The rearrangement joins TRBV27 to TRBJ1-2; D unresolved. Germline V gene lookup returns CDR1 MNHEY and CDR2 SMNVEV (reference sequence). This CDR3 has 12 residues. V was clipped by 10 bases and J by 11 bases, with 20 bases between them. The CDR3 loop is CATMDPPSTYTF. The CDR3 DNA follows: TGTGCCACCATGGATCCACCATCTACATACACCTTC.

This clonotype was counted many times. The genes are TRBV28 and TRBJ2-3; 8 bases are a match to TRBD2. Unmatched junction bases numbered 5, after V lost 6 bases and J lost 3 bases. CDR1 MDHEN and CDR2 SYDVKM come from the germline V gene. The length of the CDR3 is 14 residues. CDR3 DNA: TGTGCCAGCAGCTTAGCGGGGACTACAGATACGCAGTATTTT. Translated, it gives CASSLAGTTDTQYF.

This clonotype was observed at least ten times. The J gene is TRBJ1-2, the V gene TRBV7-2; TRBD1 matches 7 bases. The J segment lost 5 bases and the V segment lost 5 bases, leaving 8 bases of the junction unmatched. Germline-derived CDR1 and CDR2 are SGHTA and FQGNSA. The CDR3 contains 14 residues. The CDR3 bases are TGTGCCAGCAGCCTCGACAGGGATTCATATGGCTACACCTTC. This codes for CASSLDRDSYGYTF.

This sequence joins TRBV5-1 and TRBJ1-6; 7 bases agree with TRBD1. The CDR3 runs to 18 residues. The germline CDR1 and CDR2 sequences are SGHRS and YFSETQ. With 3 bases clipped from V and 2 bases from J, the junction kept 11 bases outside the gene matches. CDR3 residues: CASSSCEQGGTYNSPLHF. The CDR3 coding sequence is TGCGCCAGCAGCTCGTGCGAGCAGGGGGGTACCTATAATTCACCCCTCCACTTT. Supplemented by reference TRBV5-1 and TRBJ1-6, the full variable domain reads KAGVTQTPRYLIKTRGQQVTLSCSPISGHRSVSWYQQTPGQGLQFLFEYFSETQRNKGNFPGRFSGRQFSNSRSEMNVSTLELGDSALYLCASSSCEQGGTYNSPLHFGNGTRLTVT.

This clonotype was seen at least ten times. The chain employs TRBV2 and TRBJ2-1, with TRBD2 matching 8 bases. Germline CDR1 is SNHLY and CDR2 is FYNNEI. The CDR3 runs to 15 residues. V shed 3 bases, J shed 6 bases, and the junction held 7 bases outside the gene matches. The CDR3 sequence is CASSEDRGGTNEQFF. CDR3 DNA: TGTGCCAGCAGTGAGGACCGGGGGGGCACCAATGAGCAGTTCTTC. Together with reference TRBV2 and TRBJ2-1, the CDR3 gives the full variable domain: EPEVTQTPSHQVTQMGQEVILRCVPISNHLYFYWYRQILGQKVEFLVSFYNNEISEKSEIFDDQFSVERPDGSNFTLKIRSTKLEDSAMYFCASSEDRGGTNEQFFGPGTRLTVL.

V gene TRBV9 combines with J gene TRBJ2-7; perhaps D is TRBD1 or TRBD2 (6 bases each). Trimming removed 3 bases at V and 5 bases at J, with 12 bases between. The CDR3 is 13 amino acids. Germline V CDR1 and CDR2: SGDLS, YYNGEE. CDR3 DNA: TGTGCCAGCAGCGGACCTCGGGGGCACGAGCAGTACTTC. This translates into CASSGPRGHEQYF.

This clonotype was counted at least ten times. CDR3 loop: CASSQDLWDIDYGYTF. CDR3 nucleotides: TGCGCCAGCAGCCAAGATCTGTGGGATATCGACTATGGCTACACCTTC. The chain is built from TRBV4-1 and TRBJ1-2, with D hard to call. The CDR3 extends over 16 amino acids. Per germline, CDR1 MGHRA and CDR2 YSYEKL. Trimming removed 0 bases at V and 3 bases at J, with 14 bases between.

The chain carries TRBV5-6 and TRBJ2-1; 7 bases align to TRBD2. The CDR3 totals 17 residues. Germline-derived CDR1 and CDR2 are SGHDT and YYEEEE. J lost 0 bases, V lost 4 bases, and 10 bases had no gene match. The CDR3: CASSLIDGGSSYNEQFF. As DNA, the CDR3 is TGTGCCAGCAGCCTTATTGACGGGGGGAGCTCCTACAATGAGCAGTTCTTC. The variable domain in full, completed from reference TRBV5-6 and TRBJ2-1, reads DAGVTQSPTHLIKTRGQQVTLRCSPKSGHDTVSWYQQALGQGPQFIFQYYEEEERQRGNFPDRFSGHQFPNYSSELNVNALLLGDSALYLCASSLIDGGSSYNEQFFGPGTRLTVL.

The chain recombines TRBV19 with TRBJ1-2; possibly TRBD1 for D (5 bases). This CDR3 comprises 14 residues. Trimming pared 5 bases from V and 7 bases from J, leaving 17 bases between. Per the germline V gene, CDR1 is LNHDA and CDR2 is SQIVND (reference sequence). DNA of the CDR3: TGTGCCAGTAGTCCGTCGGGGCCCCATACTGGCTACACCTTC. Encoded protein: CASSPSGPHTGYTF. Full variable domain (remainder filled in from reference TRBV19 and TRBJ1-2): DGGITQSPKYLFRKEGQNVTLSCEQNLNHDAMYWYRQDPGQGLRLIYYSQIVNDFQKGDIAEGYSVSREKKESFPLTVTSAQKNPTAFYLCASSPSGPHTGYTFGSGTRLTVV.

This clonotype occurred a few times. This rearrangement joins TRBV6-2 or TRBV6-3 to TRBJ2-6, with D hard to call. Germline V gene sequence: CDR1 MNHEY, CDR2 SVGEGT. V was trimmed by 8 bases and J by 2 bases, leaving 7 bases between them. The CDR3 totals 13 residues. This chain's CDR3 is CASCVAGANVLTF. In DNA, the CDR3 is TGTGCCAGCTGCGTAGCTGGGGCCAACGTCCTGACTTTC.

This clonotype came up a few times. The chain has TRBV20-1 and TRBJ1-2; no definite D call. CDR1 is DFQATT, CDR2 SNEGSKA, per germline (reference sequence). The CDR3 totals 11 residues. Between the trimmed V and J ends, which lost 6 bases and 6 bases, there was a span of 11 bases. This CDR3 is CSALGPNGYTF. Written as DNA, the CDR3 is TGCAGTGCCCTAGGGCCGAATGGCTACACCTTC.

This clonotype was seen only a few times. This chain uses TRBV28 with TRBJ2-2; D is possibly TRBD1 (6 bases). Germline-derived CDR1 and CDR2 are MDHEN and SYDVKM. The CDR3 consists of 13 residues. V gave up 7 bases and J gave up 1 base, with 7 bases separating them. CDR3 sequence reads: CASIQGNTGELFF. The CDR3 DNA sequence: TGTGCCAGCATACAGGGGAACACCGGGGAGCTGTTTTTT.

This clonotype was found many times. The rearrangement links TRBV5-5 to TRBJ2-3, with no clear D. Trimming cost V 1 base and J 4 bases, with 10 bases left between them. Germline V gene sequence: CDR1 SGHKS, CDR2 YYEKEE (reference sequence). The CDR3 length is 14 residues. The CDR3 DNA is TGTGCCAGCAGCTTGATTCCCGAGGCAGATACGCAGTATTTT. This sequence encodes CASSLIPEADTQYF.

There are many counts of this clonotype. This chain connects TRBV27 to TRBJ2-2, with 7 bases fitting TRBD1. V trimming: 3 bases; J trimming: 0 bases; junction bases outside the gene matches: 4. CDR3 length: 16 amino acids. CDR1 is MNHEY and CDR2 is SMNVEV in the germline V gene (reference sequence). The CDR3 sequence is CASSFIGQANTGELFF. In DNA, the CDR3 is TGTGCCAGCAGTTTTATAGGACAGGCGAACACCGGGGAGCTGTTTTTT.

In its sample, this clonotype was seen many times. The rearrangement joins TRBV5-1 to TRBJ2-1; 9 bases map to TRBD1. The CDR3 contains 13 residues. The trim removed 5 bases at V and 9 bases at J, leaving 6 bases unmatched. The germline gives CDR1 SGHRS, CDR2 YFSETQ. For the CDR3, the DNA is TGCGCCAGCAGTCGGGACAGGGCTAGTGAGCAGTTCTTC. Translation: CASSRDRASEQFF.

The chain has TRBV19 and TRBJ2-3; 9 bases agree with TRBD1. The germline CDR1 and CDR2 sequences are LNHDA and SQIVND (reference sequence). The CDR3 contains 13 residues. The V segment lost 10 bases and the J segment 4 bases; nucleotides outside the gene matches: 6. CDR3: CATRDRAADTQYF. For the CDR3, the DNA is TGTGCCACCAGGGACAGGGCAGCAGATACGCAGTATTTT.

The DNA for the CDR3 is TGCAGCGTTGTTTCCAGGGACAATGAGCAGTTCTTC. Its protein product is CSVVSRDNEQFF. The chain uses TRBV29-1 and TRBJ2-1, with a possible D match to TRBD1 (5 bases). Germline V gene sequence: CDR1 SQVTM, CDR2 ANQGSEA. With 4 bases removed from V and 5 bases from J, the gap between germline ends came to 9 bases. The CDR3 is 12 amino acids.

The chain combines TRBV19 with TRBJ2-5, with 8 bases fitting TRBD2. V trimming: 7 bases; J trimming: 2 bases; junction bases outside the gene matches: 18. The CDR3 has 18 amino acids. Per germline, CDR1 LNHDA and CDR2 SQIVND (reference sequence). The CDR3 region is CASTSGVAGTLGQETQYF. The CDR3 DNA is TGTGCCAGTACCTCCGGGGTAGCGGGGACTTTGGGTCAAGAGACCCAGTACTTC.

This clonotype was seen only once. The rearrangement uses TRBV6-1 and TRBJ2-7; D is unresolved. The CDR3 sequence is 11 residues long. V was trimmed by 1 base and J by 7 bases, leaving 5 bases between them. In germline, CDR1 is MNHNS, CDR2 SASEGT. The CDR3 DNA reads as TGTGCCAGCAGTGAAGGGATGGAGCAGTACTTC. Its translation: CASSEGMEQYF.

The rearrangement uses TRBV12-3 or TRBV12-4 and TRBJ2-1; TRBD2 is a possible D gene (5 bases). This CDR3 region has 13 residues. Deletions cut 5 bases from V and 10 bases from J, with 15 bases between. The CDR3 here is CASSPIQRGEQFF. Here the CDR3 DNA reads TGTGCCAGCAGTCCAATTCAACGGGGAGAGCAGTTCTTC.

This clonotype was observed a few times. The rearrangement links TRBV3-1 to TRBJ2-1, with a weak D call TRBD1 (6 bases). CDR1 LGHDT and CDR2 YNNKEL come from the germline V gene (reference sequence). V was cut by 2 bases and J by 6 bases, with 14 bases left in between. This CDR3 is built from 15 residues. The CDR3 DNA sequence: TGTGCCAGCAGCCAAAACAGGGTGACTACCAATGAGCAGTTCTTC. Translation: CASSQNRVTTNEQFF.

This sequence joins TRBV9 and TRBJ1-1, with D possibly being TRBD1 (5 bases). Germline V gene data show CDR1 as SGDLS and CDR2 as YYNGEE. This CDR3 has 13 amino acids. Trimming removed 4 bases at V and 5 bases at J, with 12 bases between. CDR3 bases: TGTGCCAGCAGCTTATCAGGGAGAACTGAAGCTTTCTTT. It codes for CASSLSGRTEAFF.

The chain combines TRBV7-9 with TRBJ2-4; D is ambiguous. Germline V CDR1 and CDR2: SEHNR, FQNEAQ (reference sequence). The CDR3 is 15 residues long. Between the trimmed V and J ends, which lost 4 bases and 9 bases, there was a span of 19 bases. CDR3 nucleotide sequence: TGTGCCAGCAGCTACAGACCGCCGCAGTCCCCCATTCAGTACTTC. Encoded protein: CASSYRPPQSPIQYF. Combining the CDR3 with reference TRBV7-9 and TRBJ2-4 gives the whole variable domain DTGVSQNPRHKITKRGQNVTFRCDPISEHNRLYWYRQTLGQGPEFLTYFQNEAQLEKSRLLSDRFSAERPKGSFSTLEIQRTEQGDSAMYLCASSYRPPQSPIQYFGAGTRLSVL.

This chain links TRBV7-2 with TRBJ2-1; 11 nucleotides align to TRBD1. CDR3 length: 16 amino acids. The V gene's germline CDR1 is SGHTA and CDR2 FQGNSA. Germline trimming cut 1 base from V and 2 bases from J; bases unmatched to any gene: 1. CDR3 nucleotide sequence: TGTGCCAGCAGCTTAGGGGACAGGGGGGCCTACAATGAGCAGTTCTTC. It yields the protein CASSLGDRGAYNEQFF.

This clonotype was recorded at least ten times. The V gene is TRBV2, the J gene TRBJ1-1; D perhaps matches TRBD1 (5 bases). The CDR3 is 13 amino acids. The V and J ends lost 6 bases and 5 bases respectively, with 13 bases between them. Germline CDR1 reads SNHLY; CDR2 reads FYNNEI. The CDR3 region is CASRETEETEAFF. CDR3 in DNA: TGTGCCAGCAGGGAGACAGAGGAGACTGAAGCTTTCTTT.

This clonotype was observed at least ten times. This sequence joins TRBV29-1 and TRBJ2-1; TRBD1 agrees at 11 bases. CDR3 length equals 16 residues. The V segment lost 2 bases and the J segment 9 bases; nucleotides outside the gene matches: 12. Per the germline V gene, CDR1 is SQVTM and CDR2 is ANQGSEA. CDR3 loop: CSVESRRTGGLGEQFF. CDR3 nucleotides: TGCAGCGTTGAAAGTAGGAGGACAGGGGGCTTAGGTGAGCAGTTCTTC.

The V call is TRBV10-3, the J call TRBJ2-1, with 8 bases aligning to TRBD1. This CDR3 has 13 residues. J lost 4 bases, V lost 8 bases, and 4 bases had no gene match. The germline CDR1 and CDR2 sequences are ENHRY and SYGVKD. CDR3 sequence reads: CAIRTGKYNEQFF. The DNA of the CDR3 is TGTGCCATCCGGACAGGGAAGTACAATGAGCAGTTCTTC.

This clonotype was counted a few times. The V gene is TRBV10-3, the J gene TRBJ2-7, with TRBD1 as a possible D gene (5 bases). This CDR3 spans 13 amino acids. V was trimmed by 0 bases and J by 4 bases, leaving 7 bases between them. Germline V gene lookup returns CDR1 ENHRY and CDR2 SYGVKD. CDR3 residues: CAISESTEYEQYF. CDR3 bases: TGTGCCATCAGTGAGTCGACAGAATACGAGCAGTACTTC.